Each of the 22 T cell receptor beta chains below was sequenced from the same sample in a study of identical twins. Using its own MiXCR run on the 5' RACE reads, TCRdb lists one record per CDR3 protein. The sample shows 500,000 to 650,000 distinct CDR3 sequences, 20% to 25% of them seen only once. Separately, the same data were catalogued under a study of yellow fever vaccine responses in identical twins.

Sequences were obtained from CD4+ T cells sorted from blood. Every receptor here comes from a woman aged 18-29 years in good health.

The chain links TRBV12-3 or TRBV12-4 to TRBJ2-1, with a weak D call TRBD1 (5 bases). Trimming stripped 5 bases from V and 4 bases from J, with 18 bases between. This CDR3 comprises 16 residues. The CDR3 loop is CASSPSGAMAYNEQFF. The CDR3 DNA sequence: TGTGCCAGCAGTCCGAGTGGGGCTATGGCGTACAATGAGCAGTTCTTC.

The sample holds a few counts of this clonotype. The chain employs TRBV7-7 and TRBJ2-5; D unresolved. This CDR3 spans 14 amino acids. Trimming stripped 0 bases from V and 1 base from J, with 6 bases between. The germline V gene has CDR1 SSHAT and CDR2 FNYEAQ (reference sequence). CDR3 sequence (DNA): TGTGCCAGCAGCTTAGCGAGCACCCAAGAGACCCAGTACTTC. Translating it yields CASSLASTQETQYF.

This clonotype was detected only a few times. The chain has TRBV10-3 and TRBJ2-7, with a tentative D call TRBD1 (6 bases). Germline CDR1 reads ENHRY; CDR2 reads SYGVKD. CDR3 size: 14 residues. V was pared by 0 bases and J by 2 bases, with 8 bases between. The CDR3 here is CAISESGTTYEQYF. The CDR3 DNA follows: TGTGCCATCAGTGAGTCCGGGACAACCTACGAGCAGTACTTC.

This clonotype was recorded many times. The rearrangement joins TRBV12-3 or TRBV12-4 to TRBJ2-5; D is uncertain. The ends were cut back, 6 bases at V and 4 bases at J, with 12 bases in the middle. This CDR3 is 13 amino acids long. CDR3 sequence: CASSSQVGETQYF. CDR3 in DNA: TGTGCCAGCAGCTCTCAGGTGGGAGAGACCCAGTACTTC.

The gene calls are TRBV10-3 and TRBJ2-1; TRBD1 might be the D (5 bases). Trimming shortened V by 2 bases and J by 4 bases, and 9 bases separated the two germline ends. The germline V gene encodes CDR1 ENHRY and CDR2 SYGVKD. CDR3 length: 14 residues. CDR3 coding DNA: TGTGCCATCAGTGAGAACAGGCCTTACAATGAGCAGTTCTTC. Its translation is CAISENRPYNEQFF.

The chain joins TRBV7-6 to TRBJ1-1; the match to TRBD1 covers 7 bases. With 5 bases clipped from V and 3 bases from J, the junction kept 9 bases outside the gene matches. CDR1 and CDR2 (germline): SGHVS, FNYEAQ. This CDR3 is 15 amino acids long. This CDR3 reads CASSKGDRAYTEAFF. CDR3 coding DNA: TGTGCCAGCAGCAAAGGAGACAGGGCCTACACTGAAGCTTTCTTT.

The J gene is TRBJ2-2, the V gene TRBV5-6; D is uncertain. This CDR3 is built from 14 residues. V lost 5 bases to trimming and J lost 7 bases, with 15 bases between them. Looked up from germline, CDR1 is SGHDT and CDR2 is YYEEEE. The CDR3 region is CASRPLELGGELFF. CDR3 nucleotides: TGTGCCAGCAGGCCGTTGGAGTTGGGCGGGGAGCTGTTTTTT.

The chain combines TRBV7-2 with TRBJ1-6; tentatively, D is TRBD1 (5 bases). There are 12 residues in the CDR3. The germline V gene has CDR1 SGHTA and CDR2 FQGNSA. V gave up 3 bases and J gave up 11 bases, with 8 bases separating them. The CDR3 loop reads CASSFQGTPLHF. In DNA, the CDR3 is TGTGCCAGCAGCTTTCAGGGAACACCCCTCCACTTT.

The genes are TRBV28 and TRBJ2-5, with D tentatively TRBD1 (5 bases). Germline V lookup: CDR1 MDHEN, CDR2 SYDVKM. The V gene lost 2 bases and the J gene lost 2 bases, with 9 bases spanning the gap. CDR3 length: 14 amino acids. The CDR3, as DNA: TGTGCCAGCAGTTTAGGGGCACCTCAAGAGACCCAGTACTTC. The encoded protein is CASSLGAPQETQYF.

The V and J genes are TRBV18 and TRBJ2-7, with a possible D match to TRBD2 (6 bases). This CDR3 is 14 amino acids long. Deletions cut 4 bases from V and 6 bases from J, with 16 bases between. From germline, CDR1 is KGHSH and CDR2 LQKENI. CDR3 nucleotide sequence: TGTGCCAGCTCACTTTCACCGGCGGGAATCGAGCAGTACTTC. This encodes CASSLSPAGIEQYF.

This rearrangement joins TRBV5-1 to TRBJ2-3; D assignment may be TRBD1 or TRBD2 (5 bases each). The CDR3 is made up of 15 amino acids. Germline CDR1 reads SGHRS; CDR2 reads YFSETQ. Trimming took 5 bases from V and 2 from J, leaving 15 bases between them. CDR3 sequence reads: CASSHRDRNTDTQYF. The CDR3 DNA follows: TGCGCCAGCAGTCACCGGGACCGAAACACAGATACGCAGTATTTT.

The chain links TRBV5-1 to TRBJ2-1; maybe TRBD2 (6 bases). V was cut by 0 bases and J by 8 bases, with 12 bases left in between. This CDR3 has 14 amino acids. The V gene's germline CDR1 is SGHRS and CDR2 YFSETQ. In DNA form, the CDR3 reads TGCGCCAGCAGCTTGGACCCGGGGGTGGATGAGCAGTTCTTC. It yields the protein CASSLDPGVDEQFF.

This chain connects TRBV12-3 or TRBV12-4 to TRBJ2-7; D gene unclear. The CDR3 has 13 residues. Trimming cost V 3 bases and J 2 bases, with 8 bases left between them. The CDR3 region is CASSFTRTYEQYF. The CDR3 region has the DNA TGTGCCAGCAGTTTTACCAGAACCTACGAGCAGTACTTC.

Only a few counts were recorded for this clonotype. The chain employs TRBV7-8 and TRBJ2-7, with D maybe TRBD2 (6 bases). Trimming removed 6 bases from V and 0 bases from J, with 30 bases in between. This CDR3 has 20 residues. The germline CDR1 and CDR2 sequences are SGHVS and FQNEAQ. In DNA, the CDR3 is TGTGCCAGCAGAGCAGGAGGGCAGACACGTGCCCAGCAAAGCTCCTACGAGCAGTACTTC. This encodes CASRAGGQTRAQQSSYEQYF.

The chain has TRBV18 and TRBJ2-5; D is uncertain. This CDR3 contains 12 residues. V was pared by 2 bases and J by 3 bases, with 4 bases between. The germline gives CDR1 KGHSH, CDR2 LQKENI. DNA of the CDR3: TGTGCCAGCTCACCAAGGGAAGAGACCCAGTACTTC. Translated: CASSPREETQYF.

This clonotype came up a few times. The V and J genes are TRBV7-3 and TRBJ2-1, with D hard to call. The V end lost 5 bases, the J end lost 0 bases, and 14 bases lay between the germline ends. Germline V lookup: CDR1 SGHTA, CDR2 FQGTGA. This CDR3 contains 16 residues. CDR3 protein: CASSETRSPSYNEQFF. CDR3 bases: TGTGCCAGCAGCGAGACCAGGAGCCCCTCCTACAATGAGCAGTTCTTC.

The rearrangement joins TRBV14 to TRBJ2-3; 10 bases agree with TRBD2. The V segment lost 1 base and the J segment 3 bases; nucleotides outside the gene matches: 4. The CDR3 is 16 amino acids. The V gene's germline CDR1 is SGHDN and CDR2 FVKESK. In nucleotides, the CDR3 is TGTGCCAGCAGCCAAGGAATAGCGGGAGGTACAGATACGCAGTATTTT. It translates to CASSQGIAGGTDTQYF.

This clonotype turned up a few times. The chain carries TRBV20-1 and TRBJ1-6, with 8 bases that match TRBD1. CDR3 length: 14 residues. Germline assignment: CDR1 DFQATT and CDR2 SNEGSKA (reference sequence). The J segment lost 5 bases and the V segment lost 3 bases, leaving 3 bases of the junction unmatched. The CDR3 is CSARPDRDNSPLHF. DNA for the CDR3: TGCAGTGCTAGGCCGGACAGGGATAATTCACCCCTCCACTTT.

Many counts were recorded for this clonotype. The chain combines TRBV11-2 with TRBJ2-1; 8 nucleotides align to TRBD2. With V trimmed by 5 bases and J by 3 bases, 6 bases remained unmatched. This CDR3 contains 15 residues. Germline V lookup: CDR1 SGHAT, CDR2 FQNNGV. The DNA for the CDR3 is TGTGCCAGCAGCCCAACTAGCGGTTTCTACAATGAGCAGTTCTTC. The encoded protein is CASSPTSGFYNEQFF.

This clonotype was observed a few times. Here the CDR3 omits its conserved ending phenylalanine or tryptophan, so a read error is the likely source. The gene calls are TRBV9 and TRBJ1-1; D gene unclear. The CDR3 extends over 14 amino acids. Germline CDR1 reads SGDLS; CDR2 reads YYNGEE. V dropped 3 bases and J dropped 4 bases, with 13 bases sitting between them. The CDR3 sequence: CASSEWESGTEAFS. The CDR3, as DNA: TGTGCCAGCAGCGAGTGGGAGTCCGGCACTGAAGCTTTCTCT.

This clonotype turned up a few times. The CDR3 spells CSARDGTSGQETQYF. DNA of the CDR3: TGCAGTGCTAGAGATGGGACTAGCGGGCAAGAGACCCAGTACTTC. The rearrangement links TRBV20-1 to TRBJ2-5, with 12 bases identical to TRBD2. The CDR3 runs 15 residues. CDR1 is DFQATT and CDR2 is SNEGSKA in the germline V gene (reference sequence). V gave up 0 bases and J gave up 2 bases; unmatched junction bases: 1.

This clonotype was observed a handful of times. The J gene is TRBJ2-5, the V gene TRBV20-1; 7 positions match TRBD1. This CDR3 spans 12 amino acids. Germline CDR1 and CDR2: DFQATT and SNEGSKA (reference sequence). The CDR3 DNA follows: TGCAGCTTGAACAGGGGCCAAGAGACCCAGTACTTC. It is translated as CSLNRGQETQYF.